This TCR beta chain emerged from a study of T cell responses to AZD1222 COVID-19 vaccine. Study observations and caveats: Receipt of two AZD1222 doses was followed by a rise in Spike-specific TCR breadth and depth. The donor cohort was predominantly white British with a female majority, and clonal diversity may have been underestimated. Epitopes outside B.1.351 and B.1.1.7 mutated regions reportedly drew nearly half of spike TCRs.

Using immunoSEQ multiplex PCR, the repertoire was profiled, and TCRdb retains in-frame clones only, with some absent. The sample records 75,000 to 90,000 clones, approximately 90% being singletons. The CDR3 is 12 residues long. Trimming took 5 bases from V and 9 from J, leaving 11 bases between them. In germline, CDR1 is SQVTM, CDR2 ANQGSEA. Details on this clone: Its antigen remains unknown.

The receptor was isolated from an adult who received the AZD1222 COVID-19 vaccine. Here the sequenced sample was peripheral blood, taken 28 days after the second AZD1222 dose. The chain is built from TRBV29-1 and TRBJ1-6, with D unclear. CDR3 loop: CSVPGLGSPLHF. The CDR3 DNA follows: TGCAGCGTTCCGGGCCTGGGTTCACCCCTCCACTTT.